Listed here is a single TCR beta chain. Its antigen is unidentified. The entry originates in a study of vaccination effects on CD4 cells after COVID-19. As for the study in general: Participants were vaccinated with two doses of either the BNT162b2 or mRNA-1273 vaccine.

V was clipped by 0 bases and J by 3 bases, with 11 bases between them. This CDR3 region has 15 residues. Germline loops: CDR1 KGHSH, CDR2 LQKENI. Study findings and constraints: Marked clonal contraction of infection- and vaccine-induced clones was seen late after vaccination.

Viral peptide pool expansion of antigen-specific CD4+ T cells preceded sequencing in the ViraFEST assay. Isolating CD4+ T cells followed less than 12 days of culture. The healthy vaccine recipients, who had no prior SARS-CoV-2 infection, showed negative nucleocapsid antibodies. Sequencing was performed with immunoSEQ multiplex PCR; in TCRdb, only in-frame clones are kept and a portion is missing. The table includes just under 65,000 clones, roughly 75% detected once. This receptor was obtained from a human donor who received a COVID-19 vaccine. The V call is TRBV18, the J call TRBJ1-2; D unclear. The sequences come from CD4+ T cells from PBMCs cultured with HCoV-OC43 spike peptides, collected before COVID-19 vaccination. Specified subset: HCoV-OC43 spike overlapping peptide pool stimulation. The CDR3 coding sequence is TGTGCCAGCTCACCACCGTCGGTCCCCGACTATGGCTACACCTTC. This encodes CASSPPSVPDYGYTF. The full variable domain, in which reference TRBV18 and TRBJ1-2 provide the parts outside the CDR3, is NAGVMQNPRHLVRRRGQEARLRCSPMKGHSHVYWYRQLPEEGLKFMVYLQKENIIDESGMPKERFSAEFPKEGPSILRIQQVVRGDSAAYFCASSPPSVPDYGYTFGSGTRLTVV.